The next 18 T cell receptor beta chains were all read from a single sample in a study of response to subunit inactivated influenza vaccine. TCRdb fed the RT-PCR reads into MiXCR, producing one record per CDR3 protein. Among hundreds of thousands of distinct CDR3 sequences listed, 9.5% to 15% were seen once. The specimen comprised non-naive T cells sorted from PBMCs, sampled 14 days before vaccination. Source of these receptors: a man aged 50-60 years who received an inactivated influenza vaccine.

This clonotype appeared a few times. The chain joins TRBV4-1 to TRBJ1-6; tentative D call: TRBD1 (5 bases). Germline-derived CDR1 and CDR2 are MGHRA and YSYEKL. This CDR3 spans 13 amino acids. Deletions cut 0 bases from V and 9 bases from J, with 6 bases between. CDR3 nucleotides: TGCGCCAGCAGCCAAGAAGGGGTTTCACCCCTCCACTTT. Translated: CASSQEGVSPLHF.

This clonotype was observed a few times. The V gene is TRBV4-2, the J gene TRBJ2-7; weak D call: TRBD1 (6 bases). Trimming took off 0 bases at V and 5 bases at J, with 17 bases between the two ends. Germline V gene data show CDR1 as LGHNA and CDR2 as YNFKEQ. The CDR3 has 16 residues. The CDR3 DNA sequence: TGTGCCAGCAGCCAAGATTTTAACAGGGAGTCACACGAGCAGTACTTC. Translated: CASSQDFNRESHEQYF.

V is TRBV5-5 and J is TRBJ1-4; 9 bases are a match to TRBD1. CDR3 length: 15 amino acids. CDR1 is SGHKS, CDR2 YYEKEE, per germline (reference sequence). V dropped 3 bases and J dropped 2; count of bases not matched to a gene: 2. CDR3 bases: TGTGCCAGCAGCTGGGGACAGGGTACTAATGAAAAACTGTTTTTT. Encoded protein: CASSWGQGTNEKLFF. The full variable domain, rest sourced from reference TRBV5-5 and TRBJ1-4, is DAGVTQSPTHLIKTRGQQVTLRCSPISGHKSVSWYQQVLGQGPQFIFQYYEKEERGRGNFPDRFSARQFPNYSSELNVNALLLGDSALYLCASSWGQGTNEKLFFGSGTQLSVL.

The CDR3 spells CATRAGTSYNEQFF. The CDR3 DNA is TGTGCCACCAGGGCAGGGACTTCCTACAATGAGCAGTTCTTC. The V and J genes are TRBV24-1 and TRBJ2-1; the D gene is possibly TRBD2 (6 bases). V was clipped by 7 bases and J by 1 base, with 10 bases between them. The CDR3 runs 14 residues. Germline CDR1 is KGHDR and CDR2 is SFDVKD.

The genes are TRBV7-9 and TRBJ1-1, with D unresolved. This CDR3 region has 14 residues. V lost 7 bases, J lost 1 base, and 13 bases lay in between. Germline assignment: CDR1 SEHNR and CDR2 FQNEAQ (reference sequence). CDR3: CASTGRSRNTEAFF. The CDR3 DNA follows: TGTGCCAGCACGGGGAGGAGCAGGAACACTGAAGCTTTCTTT. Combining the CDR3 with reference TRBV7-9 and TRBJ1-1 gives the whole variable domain DTGVSQNPRHKITKRGQNVTFRCDPISEHNRLYWYRQTLGQGPEFLTYFQNEAQLEKSRLLSDRFSAERPKGSFSTLEIQRTEQGDSAMYLCASTGRSRNTEAFFGQGTRLTVV.

CDR3 region: CASSPPGQSGYTF. The CDR3 nucleotides read TGTGCCAGCAGTCCTCCGGGACAGTCGGGCTACACCTTC. The J gene is TRBJ1-2, the V gene TRBV12-3 or TRBV12-4; 7 bases map to TRBD1. V shed 5 bases and J 8 bases; nucleotides not matched to a gene: 8. The CDR3 is made up of 13 amino acids.

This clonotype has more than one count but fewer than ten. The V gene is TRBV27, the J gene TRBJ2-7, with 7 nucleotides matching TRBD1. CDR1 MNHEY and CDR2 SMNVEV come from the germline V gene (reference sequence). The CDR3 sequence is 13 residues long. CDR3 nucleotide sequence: TGTACCGGGACAGAAGTTTTCACCTACGAGCAGTACTTC. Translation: CTGTEVFTYEQYF.

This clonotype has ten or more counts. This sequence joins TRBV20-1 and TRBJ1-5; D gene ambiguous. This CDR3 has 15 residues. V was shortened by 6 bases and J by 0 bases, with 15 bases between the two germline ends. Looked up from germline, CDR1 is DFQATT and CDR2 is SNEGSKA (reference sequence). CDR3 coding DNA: TGCAGTGCAAAGGTACAGTCCTATAGCAATCAGCCCCAGCATTTT. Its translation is CSAKVQSYSNQPQHF.

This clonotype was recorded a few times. The CDR3 nucleotides read TGCAGTGCTCCACTCGGACTAGCGGGGGGCTACGGGGTCCAAGAGACCCAGTACTTC. Translating it yields CSAPLGLAGGYGVQETQYF. This rearrangement joins TRBV20-1 to TRBJ2-5, with 14 bases aligning to TRBD2. CDR1 is DFQATT, CDR2 SNEGSKA, per germline (reference sequence). Germline trimming cut 5 bases from V and 1 base from J; bases unmatched to any gene: 15. The CDR3 spans 19 residues.

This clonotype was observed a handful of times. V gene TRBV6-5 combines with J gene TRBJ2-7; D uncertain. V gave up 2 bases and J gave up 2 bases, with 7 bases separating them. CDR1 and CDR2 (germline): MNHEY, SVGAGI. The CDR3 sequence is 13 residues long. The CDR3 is CASSYSRTYEQYF. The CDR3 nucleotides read TGTGCCAGCAGTTACAGTCGAACCTACGAGCAGTACTTC.

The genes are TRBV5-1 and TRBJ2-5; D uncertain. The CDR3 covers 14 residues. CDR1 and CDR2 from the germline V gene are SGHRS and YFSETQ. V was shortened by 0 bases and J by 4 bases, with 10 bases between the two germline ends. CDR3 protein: CASSLAFEGETQYF. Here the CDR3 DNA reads TGCGCCAGCAGCTTGGCCTTTGAAGGAGAGACCCAGTACTTC.

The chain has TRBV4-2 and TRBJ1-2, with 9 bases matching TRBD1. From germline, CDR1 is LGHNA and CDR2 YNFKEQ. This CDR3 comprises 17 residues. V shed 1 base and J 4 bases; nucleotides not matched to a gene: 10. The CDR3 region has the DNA TGTGCCAGCAGCCAAGGAGTAGGACAGGGGCTCCCCTATGGCTACACCTTC. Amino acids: CASSQGVGQGLPYGYTF.

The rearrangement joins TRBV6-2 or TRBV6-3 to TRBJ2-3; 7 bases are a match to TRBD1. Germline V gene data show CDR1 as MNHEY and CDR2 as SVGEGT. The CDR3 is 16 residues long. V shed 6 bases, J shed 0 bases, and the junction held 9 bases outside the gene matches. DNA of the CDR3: TGTGCCAGCAGGAAGGGGGCTACCCCTAGCACAGATACGCAGTATTTT. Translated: CASRKGATPSTDTQYF.

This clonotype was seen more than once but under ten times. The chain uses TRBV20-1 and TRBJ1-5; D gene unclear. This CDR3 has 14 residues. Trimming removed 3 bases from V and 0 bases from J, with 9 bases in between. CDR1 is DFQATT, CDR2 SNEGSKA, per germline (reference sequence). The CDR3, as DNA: TGCAGTGCTAGGGACCCTATTAGCAATCAGCCCCAGCATTTT. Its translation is CSARDPISNQPQHF.

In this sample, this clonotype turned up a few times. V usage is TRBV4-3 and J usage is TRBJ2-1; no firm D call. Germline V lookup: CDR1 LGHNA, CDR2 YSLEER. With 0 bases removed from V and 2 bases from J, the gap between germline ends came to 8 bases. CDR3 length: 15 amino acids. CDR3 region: CASSQDRIPYNEQFF. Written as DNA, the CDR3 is TGCGCCAGCAGCCAAGACAGGATACCCTACAATGAGCAGTTCTTC.

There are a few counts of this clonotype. This CDR3 reads CSVEQTSGGGTQYF. CDR3 nucleotide sequence: TGCAGCGTTGAACAGACTAGCGGCGGGGGGACCCAGTACTTC. This chain links TRBV29-1 with TRBJ2-5, with 9 bases fitting TRBD2. This CDR3 has 14 residues. Germline trimming cut 2 bases from V and 7 bases from J; bases unmatched to any gene: 8. CDR1 and CDR2 from the germline V gene are SQVTM and ANQGSEA.

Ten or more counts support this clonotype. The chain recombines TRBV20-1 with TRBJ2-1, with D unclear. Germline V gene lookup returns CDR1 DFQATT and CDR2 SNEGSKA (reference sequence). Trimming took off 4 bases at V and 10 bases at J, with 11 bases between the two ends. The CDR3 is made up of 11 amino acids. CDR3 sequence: CSAIRFGEQFF. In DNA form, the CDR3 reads TGCAGTGCTATTCGGTTTGGAGAGCAGTTCTTC.

CDR3 coding DNA: TGCGCCAGCAGCCAAGGTCAATACGAGCAGTACTTC. Its protein product is CASSQGQYEQYF. V and J are TRBV4-1 and TRBJ2-7; D unresolved. V shed 1 base and J shed 4 bases, with 5 bases lying between them. This CDR3 spans 12 amino acids. Germline V gene sequence: CDR1 MGHRA, CDR2 YSYEKL.